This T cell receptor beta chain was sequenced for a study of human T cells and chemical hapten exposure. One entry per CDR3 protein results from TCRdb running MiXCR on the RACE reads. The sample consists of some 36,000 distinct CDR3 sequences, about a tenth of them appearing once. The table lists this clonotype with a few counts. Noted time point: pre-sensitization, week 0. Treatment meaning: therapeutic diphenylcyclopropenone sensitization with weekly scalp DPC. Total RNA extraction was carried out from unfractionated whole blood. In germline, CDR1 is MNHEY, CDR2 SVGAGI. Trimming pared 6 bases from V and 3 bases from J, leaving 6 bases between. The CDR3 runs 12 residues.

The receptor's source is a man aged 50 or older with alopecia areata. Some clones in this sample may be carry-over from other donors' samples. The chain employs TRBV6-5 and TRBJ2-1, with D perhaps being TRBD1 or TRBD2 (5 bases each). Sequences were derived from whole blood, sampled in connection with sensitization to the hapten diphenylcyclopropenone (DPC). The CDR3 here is CASRGVYNEQFF. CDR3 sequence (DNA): TGTGCCAGCAGGGGGGTCTACAATGAGCAGTTCTTC.